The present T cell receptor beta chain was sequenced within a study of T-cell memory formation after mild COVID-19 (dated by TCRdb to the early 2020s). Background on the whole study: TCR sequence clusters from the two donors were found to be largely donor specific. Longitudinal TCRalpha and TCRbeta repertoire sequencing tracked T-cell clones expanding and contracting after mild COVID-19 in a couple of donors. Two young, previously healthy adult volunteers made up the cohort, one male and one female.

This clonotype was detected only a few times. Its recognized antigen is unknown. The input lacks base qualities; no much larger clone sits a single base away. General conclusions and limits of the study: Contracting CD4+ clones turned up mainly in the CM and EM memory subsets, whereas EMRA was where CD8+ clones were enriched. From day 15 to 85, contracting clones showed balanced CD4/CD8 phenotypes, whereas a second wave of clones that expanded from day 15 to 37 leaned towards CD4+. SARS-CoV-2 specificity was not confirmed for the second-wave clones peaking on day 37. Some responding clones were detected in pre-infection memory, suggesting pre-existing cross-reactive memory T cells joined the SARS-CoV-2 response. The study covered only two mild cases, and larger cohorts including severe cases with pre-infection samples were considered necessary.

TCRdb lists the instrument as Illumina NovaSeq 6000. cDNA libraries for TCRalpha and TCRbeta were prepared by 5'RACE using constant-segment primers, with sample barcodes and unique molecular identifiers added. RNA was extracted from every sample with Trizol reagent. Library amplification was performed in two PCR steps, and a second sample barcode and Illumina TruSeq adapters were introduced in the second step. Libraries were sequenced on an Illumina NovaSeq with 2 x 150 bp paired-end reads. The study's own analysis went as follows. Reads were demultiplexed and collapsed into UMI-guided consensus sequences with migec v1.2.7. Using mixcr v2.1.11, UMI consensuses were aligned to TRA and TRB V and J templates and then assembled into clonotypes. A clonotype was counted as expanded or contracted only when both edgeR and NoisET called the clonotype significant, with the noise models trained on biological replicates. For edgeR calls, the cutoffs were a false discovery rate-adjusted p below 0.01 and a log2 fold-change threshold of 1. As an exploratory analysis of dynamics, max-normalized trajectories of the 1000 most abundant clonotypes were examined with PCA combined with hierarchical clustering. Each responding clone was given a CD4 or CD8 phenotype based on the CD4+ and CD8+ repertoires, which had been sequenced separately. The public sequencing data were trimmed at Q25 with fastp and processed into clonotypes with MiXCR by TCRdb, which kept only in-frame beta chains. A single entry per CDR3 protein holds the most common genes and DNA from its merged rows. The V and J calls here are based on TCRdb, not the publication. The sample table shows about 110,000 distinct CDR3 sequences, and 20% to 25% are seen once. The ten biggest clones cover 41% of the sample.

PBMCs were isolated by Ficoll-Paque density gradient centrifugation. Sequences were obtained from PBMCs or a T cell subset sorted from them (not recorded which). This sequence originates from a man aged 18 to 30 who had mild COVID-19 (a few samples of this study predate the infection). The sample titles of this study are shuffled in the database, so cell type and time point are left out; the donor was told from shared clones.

The DNA is as follows: TGTGCCACCAGCGGCCGAACAGGTTTTAAAGATGAAAAACTGTTTTTT. The encoded protein is CATSGRTGFKDEKLFF. The sequence links TRBV15 to TRBJ1-4; the D gene is possibly TRBD1, with 5 bases matching. According to the germline V gene (reference sequence), CDR1 reads LNHNV and CDR2 reads YYDKDF. Inclusive of the bounding cysteine and phenylalanine, the CDR3 is 16 residues long. Only the CDR3 portion is preserved as DNA: 48 bases, with reading frame beginning at the first base. Trimming takes 5 bases from V and 6 bases from J, and the germline ends sit 19 bases apart.